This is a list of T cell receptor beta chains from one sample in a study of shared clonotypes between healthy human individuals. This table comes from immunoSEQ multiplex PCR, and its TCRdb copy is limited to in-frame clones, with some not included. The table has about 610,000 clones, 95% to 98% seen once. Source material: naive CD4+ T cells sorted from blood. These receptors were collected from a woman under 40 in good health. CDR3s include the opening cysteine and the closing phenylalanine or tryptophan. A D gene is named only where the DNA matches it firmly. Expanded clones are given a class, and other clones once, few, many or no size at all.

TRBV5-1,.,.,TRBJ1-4,TGCGCCAGCAGCCCGGTATCAGGGTCCGGCGAAAAACTGTTTTTT,CASSPVSGSGEKLFF
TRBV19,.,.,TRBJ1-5,TGTGCCAGTAGGAACGGGGGAGTGAGCAATCAGCCCCAGCATTTT,CASRNGGVSNQPQHF
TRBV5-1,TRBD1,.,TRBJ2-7,TGCGCCAGCAGCGGCCGGACAGGTCCCTACGAGCAGTACTTC,CASSGRTGPYEQYF
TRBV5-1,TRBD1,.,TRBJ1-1,TGCGCCAGCAGGGGACAGGGTACGAACACTGAAGCTTTCTTT,CASRGQGTNTEAFF
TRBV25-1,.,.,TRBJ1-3,TGTGCCAGCAGTGAGGGTAACGTTGGTCTGAACACCATATATTTT,CASSEGNVGLNTIYF
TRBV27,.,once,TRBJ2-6,TGTGCCAGCAGCCGCGGGACATTTGGGGCCAACGTCCTGACTTTC,CASSRGTFGANVLTF
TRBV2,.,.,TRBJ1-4,TGTGCCAGCAGTGAAATACGGCAAATCGGAGAAAAACTGTTTTTT,CASSEIRQIGEKLFF
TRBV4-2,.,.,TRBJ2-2,TGTGCCTCTAGAAAAGAGGGAACGAACACCGGGGAGCTGTTTTTT,CASRKEGTNTGELFF
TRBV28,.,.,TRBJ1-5,TGTGCCAGCAGGGACAACACGTCATGGCAGCCCCAGCATTTT,CASRDNTSWQPQHF
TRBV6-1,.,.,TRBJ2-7,TGTGCCAGCGGTCAACAGGGAACCTCCTACGAGCAGTACTTC,CASGQQGTSYEQYF
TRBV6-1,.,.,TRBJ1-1,TGTGCCAGCAAAGATCTACAGGGATACACTGAAGCTTTCTTT,CASKDLQGYTEAFF
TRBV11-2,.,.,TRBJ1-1,TGTGCCAGCAGCTTAGATTTGACGGACCCTGAAGCTTTCTTT,CASSLDLTDPEAFF
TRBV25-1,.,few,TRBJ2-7,TGTGCCAGCAGTGACCTAAACTCCTACGAGCAGTACTTC,CASSDLNSYEQYF
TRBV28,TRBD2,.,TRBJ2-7,TGTGCCAGCAGGTCCATATGGACTAGCGGCCTCTGGGAGCAGTACTTC,CASRSIWTSGLWEQYF
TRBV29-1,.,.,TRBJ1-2,TGCAGCGTTGAAGACAGGGGAAACTATGGCTACACCTTC,CSVEDRGNYGYTF
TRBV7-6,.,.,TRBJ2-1,TGTGCCAGCAGTCCCAGCGTCGGTGAGCAGTTCTTC,CASSPSVGEQFF
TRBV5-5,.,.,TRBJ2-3,TGTGCCAGCAGCTCCACTTTCACAGATACGCAGTATTTT,CASSSTFTDTQYF
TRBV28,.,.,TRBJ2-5,TGTGCCAGCAGTTTTAGTGTGGGCGGCCAAGAGACCCAGTACTTC,CASSFSVGGQETQYF
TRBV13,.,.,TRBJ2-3,TGTGCCAGCAGCCTCCGGGATACAGATACGCAGTATTTT,CASSLRDTDTQYF